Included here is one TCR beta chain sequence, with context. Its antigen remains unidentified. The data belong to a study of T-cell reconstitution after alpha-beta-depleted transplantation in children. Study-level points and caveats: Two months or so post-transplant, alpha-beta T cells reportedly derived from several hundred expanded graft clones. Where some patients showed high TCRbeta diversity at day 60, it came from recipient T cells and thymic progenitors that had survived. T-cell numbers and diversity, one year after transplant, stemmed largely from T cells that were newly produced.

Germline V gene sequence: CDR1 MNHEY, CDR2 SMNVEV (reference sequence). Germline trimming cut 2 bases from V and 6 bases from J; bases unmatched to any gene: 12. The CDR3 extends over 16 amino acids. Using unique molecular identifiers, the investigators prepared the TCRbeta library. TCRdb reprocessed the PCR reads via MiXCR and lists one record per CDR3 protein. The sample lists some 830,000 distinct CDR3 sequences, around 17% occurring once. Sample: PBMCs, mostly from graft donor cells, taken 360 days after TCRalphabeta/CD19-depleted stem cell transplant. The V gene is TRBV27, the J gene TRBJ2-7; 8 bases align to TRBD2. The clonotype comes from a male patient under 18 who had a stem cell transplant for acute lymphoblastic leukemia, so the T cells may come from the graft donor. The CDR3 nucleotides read TGTGCCAGCAGTTTAACCGGGACTAGATTATTCGGCGAGCAGTACTTC. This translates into CASSLTGTRLFGEQYF.